This T cell receptor beta chain was observed in a study of blood T cell repertoires in COVID-19 (dated by TCRdb to about 2020). Background on the whole study: Samples covering the acute and convalescent phases of COVID-19 were provided by collaborators in the United States, Italy and Spain. The dataset comprised deeply sampled blood TCRbeta repertoires from subjects exposed to, actively infected with, or recovered from COVID-19. Where available, HLA class I and class II types were obtained from metadata supplied by the sample provider rather than from assay-based typing. The repertoires were made available in a free public database intended to serve as a resource for research on the immune response to SARS-CoV-2. The material from the prospective study consisted of cDNA or gDNA derived from T cells, B-cell-depleted T cells, or PBMCs. A de-identified subject ID, COVID-19 status, age in years and sex were almost always included in the sample metadata. Samples came from the ongoing ImmuneRACE study (first 160 participants) plus 1,254 subjects from 6 global collaborators.

This clone was counted once. This clone's antigen is unknown. Base-call qualities are not available, and no considerably larger clone is one nucleotide away. Results and caveats for the whole study, not just this receptor: Clinical and demographic metadata were provided uncurated, with the amount varying by source and participant.

Whole blood was collected in K2EDTA tubes by collaborating institutions according to the institutions' own protocols. Collaborator samples were shipped for TCRbeta analysis as frozen whole blood, isolated PBMCs, or DNA extracted from either sample type. V and J lose 5 bases and 0 bases, and a span of 14 bases separates them. For CDR1 and CDR2, the germline V gene (reference sequence) lists LNHDA and SQIVND. Taken from cysteine to phenylalanine, the CDR3 has 16 residues. Left in the record is the CDR3 DNA by itself, 48 bases read in frame from the first base. TCRbeta CDR3 regions were amplified from genomic DNA by means of the immunoSEQ Assay, a bias-controlled multiplex PCR. The original methods were these. Within the assay, amplification of reference gene primers was used to estimate how many nucleated cells each sample contained. Sequence reads were collapsed and filtered to measure the absolute abundance of every unique TCRbeta CDR3 rearrangement. For each sample, productive Simpson clonality was calculated as the square root of Simpson's diversity index across productive rearrangements. TCRdb took this table from immuneACCESS and kept in-frame rearrangements with V and J called. Such tables lack part of the clones; where checked against another copy, unresolved V genes explain under half of the gap, and the rest is unexplained. D and trimming were read from the DNA, whereas the V and J calls and clone size are those reported in that table. The sample includes some 150,000 clones, with roughly 80% observed a single time. The ten largest clones take up approximately 2.7% of the sample.

In this chain, TRBV19 is recombined with TRBJ1-5; the D gene cannot be resolved reliably. The clonotype originates from a woman in her thirties or forties with active or convalescent COVID-19. Input material: peripheral blood. The DNA sequence is TGTGCCAGTAGTGCCTACCGCGGGAATAGCAATCAGCCCCAGCATTTT. Translated, this gives CASSAYRGNSNQPQHF.